The 8 T cell receptor beta chains listed next were all sequenced from one sample in a study of blood T cells in healthy people across ages. The authors ran a second PCR of about 6 to 11 cycles using a sample-barcoded 5' primer and a J-beta primer mix. Via MiXCR, TCRdb re-called the 5' RACE reads, giving one row per CDR3 protein. The sample has 950,000 to 1,200,000 distinct CDR3 sequences, around two fifths seen once. Sequences were obtained from blood. These receptors were obtained from a man between 18 and 29 years old in good health.

V usage is TRBV12-3 or TRBV12-4 and J usage is TRBJ1-1, with TRBD1 matching 7 bases. The CDR3 has 17 amino acids. V was clipped by 6 bases and J by 0 bases; unmatched bases: 13. The CDR3 DNA follows: TGTGCCAGCAGGAGCTCTCCTGGACAGGAGGTGAACACTGAAGCTTTCTTT. It codes for CASRSSPGQEVNTEAFF.

The chain links TRBV29-1 to TRBJ1-1, with TRBD1 matching 8 bases. Losses at the gene ends were 7 bases for V and 8 bases for J; bases not matched to a gene: 6. Germline CDR1 SQVTM, CDR2 ANQGSEA. There are 11 residues in the CDR3. CDR3 DNA sequence: TGCAGCGCTGGACAGGGATGGGAAGCTTTCTTT. It specifies CSAGQGWEAFF.

The chain recombines TRBV7-9 with TRBJ1-5; D possibly corresponds to TRBD1 (5 bases). The CDR3 covers 12 residues. Germline V gives CDR1 SEHNR, CDR2 FQNEAQ (reference sequence). V dropped 7 bases and J dropped 5 bases, with 9 bases sitting between them. The CDR3 spells CASTLGDQPQHF. In nucleotides, the CDR3 is TGTGCCAGCACTCTGGGGGATCAGCCCCAGCATTTT. Together with reference TRBV7-9 and TRBJ1-5, the CDR3 gives the full variable domain: DTGVSQNPRHKITKRGQNVTFRCDPISEHNRLYWYRQTLGQGPEFLTYFQNEAQLEKSRLLSDRFSAERPKGSFSTLEIQRTEQGDSAMYLCASTLGDQPQHFGDGTRLSIL.

This clonotype was picked up many times. This chain uses TRBV9 with TRBJ1-2; D perhaps matches TRBD1 (5 bases). The CDR3 is made up of 15 amino acids. The V and J ends lost 3 bases and 0 bases respectively, with 12 bases between them. Germline V gene lookup returns CDR1 SGDLS and CDR2 YYNGEE. In DNA, the CDR3 is TGTGCCAGCAGCGCCCGGGACTCAGCTAACTATGGCTACACCTTC. Its protein is CASSARDSANYGYTF.

This chain uses TRBV10-3 with TRBJ2-1, with D possibly matching TRBD1 (6 bases). The CDR3 covers 15 residues. Germline CDR1 reads ENHRY; CDR2 reads SYGVKD. V gave up 3 bases and J gave up 4 bases, with 13 bases separating them. The CDR3 protein is CAISELPTGYNEQFF. Here the CDR3 DNA reads TGTGCCATCAGTGAATTGCCGACAGGTTACAATGAGCAGTTCTTC.

This clonotype was seen more than once but under ten times. The chain recombines TRBV7-3 with TRBJ2-3; the D gene is possibly TRBD1 (5 bases). This CDR3 region has 14 residues. Germline lookup yields CDR1 SGHTA and CDR2 FQGTGA. V was shortened by 1 base and J by 4 bases, with 9 bases between the two germline ends. The DNA of the CDR3 is TGTGCCAGCAGCTTAAATCAGGGCCCAGATACGCAGTATTTT. This encodes CASSLNQGPDTQYF.

This sequence joins TRBV2 and TRBJ1-4; D remains ambiguous. Germline CDR1 and CDR2: SNHLY and FYNNEI. V lost 2 bases, J lost 7 bases, and 20 bases lay in between. The CDR3 loop spans 17 amino acids. The CDR3 here is CASSEPSGGSGGEKLFF. In DNA form, the CDR3 reads TGTGCCAGCAGTGAACCGTCGGGTGGTAGTGGAGGTGAAAAACTGTTTTTT.

This clonotype was found a few times. The chain has TRBV12-3 or TRBV12-4 and TRBJ1-1, with a possible D match to TRBD1 (6 bases). The V and J ends lost 7 bases and 5 bases respectively, with 17 bases between them. There are 14 residues in the CDR3. CDR3 region: CASTPTGPGTEAFF. DNA for the CDR3: TGTGCCAGCACTCCAACAGGGCCAGGGACTGAAGCTTTCTTT.